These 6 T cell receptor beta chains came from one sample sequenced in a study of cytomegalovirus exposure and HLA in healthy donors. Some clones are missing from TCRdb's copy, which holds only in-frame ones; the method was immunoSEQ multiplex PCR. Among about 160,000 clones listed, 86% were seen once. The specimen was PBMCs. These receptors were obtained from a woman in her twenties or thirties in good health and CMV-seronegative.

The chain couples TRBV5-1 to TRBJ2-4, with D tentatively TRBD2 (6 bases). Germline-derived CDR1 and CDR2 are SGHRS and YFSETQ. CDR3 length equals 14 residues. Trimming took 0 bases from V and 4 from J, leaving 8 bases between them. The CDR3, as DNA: TGCGCCAGCAGCTTGGGCGGGGCTAAAAACATTCAGTACTTC. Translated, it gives CASSLGGAKNIQYF.

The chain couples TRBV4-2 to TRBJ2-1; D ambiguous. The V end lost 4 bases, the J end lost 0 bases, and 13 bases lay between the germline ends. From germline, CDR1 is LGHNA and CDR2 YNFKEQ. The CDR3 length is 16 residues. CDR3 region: CASSRSAPSSYNEQFF. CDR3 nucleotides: TGTGCCAGCAGCCGGAGCGCCCCGAGCTCCTACAATGAGCAGTTCTTC.

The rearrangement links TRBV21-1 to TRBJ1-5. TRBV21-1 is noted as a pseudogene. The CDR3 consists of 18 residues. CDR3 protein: CANQGGDDLGRANQPQHF. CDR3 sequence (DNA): TGTGCCAACCAGGGTGGGGATGACTTGGGGCGGGCAAATCAGCCCCAGCATTTT.

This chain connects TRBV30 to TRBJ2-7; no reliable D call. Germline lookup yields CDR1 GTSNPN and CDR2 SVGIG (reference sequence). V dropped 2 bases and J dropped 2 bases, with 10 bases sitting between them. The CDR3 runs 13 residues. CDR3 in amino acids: CAWSMDDTYEQYF. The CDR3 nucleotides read TGTGCCTGGAGTATGGACGATACCTACGAGCAGTACTTC.

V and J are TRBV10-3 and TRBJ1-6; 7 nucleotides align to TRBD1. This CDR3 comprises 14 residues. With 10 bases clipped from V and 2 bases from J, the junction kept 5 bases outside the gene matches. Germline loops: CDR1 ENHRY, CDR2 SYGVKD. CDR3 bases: TGTGCCACTAGTACAGGGGCCTATAATTCACCCCTCCACTTT. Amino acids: CATSTGAYNSPLHF.

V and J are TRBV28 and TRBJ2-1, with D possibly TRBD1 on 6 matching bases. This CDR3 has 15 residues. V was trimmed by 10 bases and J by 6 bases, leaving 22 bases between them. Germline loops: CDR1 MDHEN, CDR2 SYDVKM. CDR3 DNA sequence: TGTGCCATCCAGAGGGCGGACAGAGACTTCAATGAGCAGTTCTTC. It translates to CAIQRADRDFNEQFF. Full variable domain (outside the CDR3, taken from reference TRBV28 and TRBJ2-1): DVKVTQSSRYLVKRTGEKVFLECVQDMDHENMFWYRQDPGLGLRLIYFSYDVKMKEKGDIPEGYSVSREKKERFSLILESASTNQTSMYLCAIQRADRDFNEQFFGPGTRLTVL.